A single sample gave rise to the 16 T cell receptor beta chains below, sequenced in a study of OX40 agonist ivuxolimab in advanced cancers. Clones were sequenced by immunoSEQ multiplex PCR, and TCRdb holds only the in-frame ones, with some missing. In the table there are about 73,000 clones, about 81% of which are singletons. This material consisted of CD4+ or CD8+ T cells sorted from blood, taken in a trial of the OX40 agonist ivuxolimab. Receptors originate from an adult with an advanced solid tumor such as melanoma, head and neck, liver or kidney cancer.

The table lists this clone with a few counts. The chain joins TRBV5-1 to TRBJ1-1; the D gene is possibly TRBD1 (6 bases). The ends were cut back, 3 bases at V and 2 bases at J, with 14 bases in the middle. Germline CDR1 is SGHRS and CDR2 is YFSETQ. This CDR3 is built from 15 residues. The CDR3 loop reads CASSWEHRANTEAFF. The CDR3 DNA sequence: TGCGCCAGCAGCTGGGAACACAGGGCTAACACTGAAGCTTTCTTT. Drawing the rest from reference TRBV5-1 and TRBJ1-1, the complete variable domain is KAGVTQTPRYLIKTRGQQVTLSCSPISGHRSVSWYQQTPGQGLQFLFEYFSETQRNKGNFPGRFSGRQFSNSRSEMNVSTLELGDSALYLCASSWEHRANTEAFFGQGTRLTVV.

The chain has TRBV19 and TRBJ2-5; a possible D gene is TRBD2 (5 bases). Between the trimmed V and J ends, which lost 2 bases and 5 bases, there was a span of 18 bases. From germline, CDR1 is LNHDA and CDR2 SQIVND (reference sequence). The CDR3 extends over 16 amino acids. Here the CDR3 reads CASSILVMAGEETQYF. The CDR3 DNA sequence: TGTGCCAGTAGTATATTAGTAATGGCGGGTGAGGAGACCCAGTACTTC.

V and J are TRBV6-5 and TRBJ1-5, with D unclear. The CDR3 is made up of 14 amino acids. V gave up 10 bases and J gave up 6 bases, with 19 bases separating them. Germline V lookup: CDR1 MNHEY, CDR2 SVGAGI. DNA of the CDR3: TGTGCCACCACGACCCTGCGGGGTGGTCAGCCCCAGCATTTT. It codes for CATTTLRGGQPQHF.

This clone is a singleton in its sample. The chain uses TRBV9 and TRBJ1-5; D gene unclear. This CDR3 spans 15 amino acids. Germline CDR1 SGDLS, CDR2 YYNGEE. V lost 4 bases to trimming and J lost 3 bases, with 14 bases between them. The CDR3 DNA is TGTGCCAGCAGCCCAAGCATTGGGTTCAATCAGCCCCAGCATTTT. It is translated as CASSPSIGFNQPQHF.

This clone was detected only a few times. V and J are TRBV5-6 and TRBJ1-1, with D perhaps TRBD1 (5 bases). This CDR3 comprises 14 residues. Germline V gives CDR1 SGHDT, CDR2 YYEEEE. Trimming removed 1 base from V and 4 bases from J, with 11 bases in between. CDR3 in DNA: TGTGCCAGCAGCTTGCGGGCAGGGAGCACTGAAGCTTTCTTT. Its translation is CASSLRAGSTEAFF.

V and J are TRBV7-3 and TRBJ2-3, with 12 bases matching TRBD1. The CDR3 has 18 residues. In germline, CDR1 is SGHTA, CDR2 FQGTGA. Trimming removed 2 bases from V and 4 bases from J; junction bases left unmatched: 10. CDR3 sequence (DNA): TGTGCCAGCAGCTTACGAGGAGGAGGGACAGGGGGCCCAGATACGCAGTATTTT. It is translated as CASSLRGGGTGGPDTQYF.

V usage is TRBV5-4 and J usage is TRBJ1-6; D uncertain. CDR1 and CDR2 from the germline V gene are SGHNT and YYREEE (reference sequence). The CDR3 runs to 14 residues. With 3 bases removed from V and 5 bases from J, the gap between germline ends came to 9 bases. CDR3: CASSSSNHNSPLHF. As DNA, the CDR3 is TGTGCCAGCAGCTCTTCAAATCATAATTCACCCCTCCACTTT.

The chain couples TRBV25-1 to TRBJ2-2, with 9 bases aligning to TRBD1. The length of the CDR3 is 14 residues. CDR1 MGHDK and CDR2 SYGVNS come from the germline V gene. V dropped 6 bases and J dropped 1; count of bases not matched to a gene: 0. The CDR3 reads CASRDRGNTGELFF. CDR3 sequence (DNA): TGTGCCAGCAGGGACAGGGGGAACACCGGGGAGCTGTTTTTT. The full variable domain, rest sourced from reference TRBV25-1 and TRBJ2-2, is EADIYQTPRYLVIGTGKKITLECSQTMGHDKMYWYQQDPGMELHLIHYSYGVNSTEKGDLSSESTVSRIRTEHFPLTLESARPSHTSQYLCASRDRGNTGELFFGEGSRLTVL.

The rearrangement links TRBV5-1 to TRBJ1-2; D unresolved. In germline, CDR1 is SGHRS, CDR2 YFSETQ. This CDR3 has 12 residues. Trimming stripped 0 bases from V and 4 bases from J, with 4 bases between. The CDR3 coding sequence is TGCGCCAGCAGCTTGGAAGGCTATGGCTACACCTTC. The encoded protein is CASSLEGYGYTF.

In DNA form, the CDR3 reads TGTGCTAGTGGTTTGGGAACAGCCTATGGCTACACCTTC. Its protein product is CASGLGTAYGYTF. This chain joins TRBV12-5 and TRBJ1-2; D is ambiguous. V lost 1 base to trimming and J lost 4 bases, with 7 bases between them. The germline V gene encodes CDR1 LGHNT and CDR2 FRNRAP. This CDR3 has 13 amino acids.

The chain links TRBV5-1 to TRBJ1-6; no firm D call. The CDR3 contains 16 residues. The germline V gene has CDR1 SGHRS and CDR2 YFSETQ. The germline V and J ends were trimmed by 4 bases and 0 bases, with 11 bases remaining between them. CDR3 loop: CASSQGLSSYNSPLHF. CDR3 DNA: TGCGCCAGCAGCCAAGGACTGAGCTCCTATAATTCACCCCTCCACTTT.

DNA for the CDR3: TGTGCCTGGTGCCCCCCGGGCCTAAGCACAGATACGCAGTATTTT. Translated: CAWCPPGLSTDTQYF. J is TRBJ2-3 and V is TRBV30; D is unclear. The germline V gene encodes CDR1 GTSNPN and CDR2 SVGIG (reference sequence). The CDR3 extends over 15 amino acids. V was cut by 5 bases and J by 0 bases, with 15 bases left in between.

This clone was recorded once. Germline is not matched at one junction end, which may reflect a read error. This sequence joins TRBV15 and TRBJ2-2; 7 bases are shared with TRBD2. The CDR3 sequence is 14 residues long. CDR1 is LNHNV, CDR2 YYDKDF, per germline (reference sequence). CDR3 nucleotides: TGTGCGACCAGGGAGGGCCTAGACACCGGGGAGCTGTTTTTT. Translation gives CATREGLDTGELFF.

The DNA for the CDR3 is TGTGCCTGGAATCGCCCATTTGGGCAGTCAAGAGACTATGGCTACACCTTC. Translating gives CAWNRPFGQSRDYGYTF. The rearrangement uses TRBV30 and TRBJ1-2; no clear D gene. This CDR3 has 17 amino acids. V was cut by 4 bases and J by 3 bases, with 24 bases left in between. Germline CDR1 GTSNPN, CDR2 SVGIG (reference sequence). The full variable domain, rest sourced from reference TRBV30 and TRBJ1-2, is SQTIHQWPATLVQPVGSPLSLECTVEGTSNPNLYWYRQAAGRGLQLLFYSVGIGQISSEVPQNLSASRPQDRQFILSSKKLLLSDSGFYLCAWNRPFGQSRDYGYTFGSGTRLTVV.

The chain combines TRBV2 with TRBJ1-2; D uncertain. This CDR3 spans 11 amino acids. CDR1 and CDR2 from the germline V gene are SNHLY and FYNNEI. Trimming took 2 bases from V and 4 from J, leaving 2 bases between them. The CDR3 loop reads CASSESYGYTF. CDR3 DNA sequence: TGTGCCAGCAGTGAAAGCTATGGCTACACCTTC.

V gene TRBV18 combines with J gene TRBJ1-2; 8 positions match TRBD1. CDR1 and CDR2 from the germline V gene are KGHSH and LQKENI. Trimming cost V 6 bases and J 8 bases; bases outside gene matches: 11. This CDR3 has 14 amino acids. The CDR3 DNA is TGTGCCAGCTCCCAACAGACAGGGGAAAACGGCTACACCTTC. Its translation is CASSQQTGENGYTF. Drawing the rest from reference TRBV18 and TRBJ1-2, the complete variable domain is NAGVMQNPRHLVRRRGQEARLRCSPMKGHSHVYWYRQLPEEGLKFMVYLQKENIIDESGMPKERFSAEFPKEGPSILRIQQVVRGDSAAYFCASSQQTGENGYTFGSGTRLTVV.